These T cell receptor beta chains were read from a single sample in a study of T cells in Graves' hyperthyroidism and ophthalmopathy. TCRdb called the multiplex PCR reads again in MiXCR, with one record for every CDR3 protein. This sample has about 200,000 distinct CDR3 sequences, with about a sixth found just once. The sequenced material came from blood. Every receptor here comes from a man aged 35 to 55 with Graves' hyperthyroidism. Each CDR3 is given with its conserved first and last residue. The D gene is left open where the match is weak. Some rows mark clone size as missing; the rest say once, few, many or name a class of expanded clone.

j_call: TRBJ1-5
d_call: TRBD1
clone_size: -
v_call: TRBV7-2
cdr3_nt: TGTGCCAGCAGCTTAGCGCGACAGGGCGGTTATCAGCCCCAGCATTTT
cdr3_aa: CASSLARQGGYQPQHF

j_call: TRBJ2-3
d_call: -
clone_size: many
v_call: TRBV10-3
cdr3_nt: TGTGCCATCAGTGAGTCCCTTCATACGCAGTATTTT
cdr3_aa: CAISESLHTQYF

j_call: TRBJ2-2
d_call: TRBD2
clone_size: -
v_call: TRBV28
cdr3_nt: TGTGCCAGCAGTTCCCCTGGGGGAGCGGGGGGCCCCGGGGAGCTGTTTTTT
cdr3_aa: CASSSPGGAGGPGELFF

j_call: TRBJ2-5
d_call: -
clone_size: -
v_call: TRBV5-1
cdr3_nt: TGCGCCAGCAGCTTGTCAAGGGGGACCCAGTACTTC
cdr3_aa: CASSLSRGTQYF

j_call: TRBJ1-4
d_call: -
clone_size: few
v_call: TRBV9
cdr3_nt: TGTGCCAGCACCCTCAGCGGGAAGGCGGGAGAAAAACTGTTTTTT
cdr3_aa: CASTLSGKAGEKLFF

j_call: TRBJ2-7
d_call: TRBD2
clone_size: -
v_call: TRBV13
cdr3_nt: TGTGCCAGCAGCGTCCCCAAGGTAGCGGGGGGTCTCTACGAGCAGTACTTC
cdr3_aa: CASSVPKVAGGLYEQYF

j_call: TRBJ2-2
d_call: -
clone_size: many
v_call: TRBV10-3
cdr3_nt: TGTGCCATCAGTGAGAGGGTAGGGACTAACACCGGGGAGCTGTTTTTT
cdr3_aa: CAISERVGTNTGELFF

j_call: TRBJ2-4
d_call: TRBD2
clone_size: -
v_call: TRBV7-3
cdr3_nt: TGTGCCAGCAGCTTAACAGTAACTAGCGGAACCAAAAACATTCAGTACTTC
cdr3_aa: CASSLTVTSGTKNIQYF

j_call: TRBJ2-3
d_call: TRBD2
clone_size: few
v_call: TRBV6-2/TRBV6-3
cdr3_nt: TGTGCCAGCAGTTACTCGAGACTAGCGGGGTCGGGAGATACGCAGTATTTT
cdr3_aa: CASSYSRLAGSGDTQYF

j_call: TRBJ2-2
d_call: -
clone_size: few
v_call: TRBV4-3
cdr3_nt: TGCGCCAGCAGCCAAGAAGGGGGGTGGACCGGGGAGCTGTTTTTT
cdr3_aa: CASSQEGGWTGELFF

j_call: TRBJ2-1
d_call: -
clone_size: many
v_call: TRBV10-2
cdr3_nt: TGCGCCAGCAGTGGACCGGGGCGTCAGAGCTCCTACAATGAGCAGTTCTTC
cdr3_aa: CASSGPGRQSSYNEQFF

j_call: TRBJ2-1
d_call: -
clone_size: -
v_call: TRBV30
cdr3_nt: TGTGCCTGGAGACAGGACTATCTTCATGAGCAGTTCTTC
cdr3_aa: CAWRQDYLHEQFF

j_call: TRBJ2-2
d_call: TRBD1
clone_size: many
v_call: TRBV7-6
cdr3_nt: TGTGCCAGCAGCTTACTTGGGACAGGGCACACCGGGGAGCTGTTTTTT
cdr3_aa: CASSLLGTGHTGELFF

j_call: TRBJ1-1
d_call: TRBD1
clone_size: many
v_call: TRBV12-3/TRBV12-4
cdr3_nt: TGTGCCAGCAGAGACCCAGGGGGATCAGGAGCTTTCTTT
cdr3_aa: CASRDPGGSGAFF

j_call: TRBJ2-6
d_call: -
clone_size: -
v_call: TRBV7-9
cdr3_nt: TGTGCCAGCAGCTTAGGGGAATATGGGGCCAACGTCCTGACTTTC
cdr3_aa: CASSLGEYGANVLTF

j_call: TRBJ2-1
d_call: -
clone_size: -
v_call: TRBV6-1
cdr3_nt: TGTGCCAGCAGGGGGGGGCGCATCTCCTACAATGAGCAGTTCTTC
cdr3_aa: CASRGGRISYNEQFF

j_call: TRBJ2-1
d_call: TRBD2
clone_size: many
v_call: TRBV11-2
cdr3_nt: TGTGCCAGCAGCTTAAGTGAGCGGGGGAGCTACAATGAGCAGTTCTTC
cdr3_aa: CASSLSERGSYNEQFF

j_call: TRBJ2-1
d_call: TRBD2
clone_size: many
v_call: TRBV28
cdr3_nt: TGTGCCAGCAGCTCCTACGGGACTAGCTCCAATGAGCAGTTCTTC
cdr3_aa: CASSSYGTSSNEQFF

j_call: TRBJ2-1
d_call: TRBD1
clone_size: few
v_call: TRBV9
cdr3_nt: TGTGCCAGCAGCATCGGGACAGAATACAATGAGCAGTTCTTC
cdr3_aa: CASSIGTEYNEQFF

j_call: TRBJ1-1
d_call: -
clone_size: -
v_call: TRBV7-9
cdr3_nt: TGTGCCAGCAGCTTAGGGACGGGCCTGAACACTGAAGCTTTCTTT
cdr3_aa: CASSLGTGLNTEAFF

j_call: TRBJ1-3
d_call: -
clone_size: few
v_call: TRBV20-1
cdr3_nt: TGCAGTGCTAGGGGGACCCGACAAAACACCATATATTTT
cdr3_aa: CSARGTRQNTIYF

j_call: TRBJ2-5
d_call: TRBD2
clone_size: -
v_call: TRBV6-1
cdr3_nt: TGTGCCAGCAATTTAGCGGGGGGAGAAGGAGAGACCCAGTACTTC
cdr3_aa: CASNLAGGEGETQYF

j_call: TRBJ1-1
d_call: -
clone_size: few
v_call: TRBV5-6
cdr3_nt: TGTGCCAGCAGGATAATGGGGACTGAAGCTTTCTTT
cdr3_aa: CASRIMGTEAFF

j_call: TRBJ2-7
d_call: -
clone_size: many
v_call: TRBV7-6
cdr3_nt: TGTGCCAGCAGCTTAGATGTGAGGTCCTACGAGCAGTACTTC
cdr3_aa: CASSLDVRSYEQYF

j_call: TRBJ1-2
d_call: -
clone_size: many
v_call: TRBV20-1
cdr3_nt: TGCAGTGCTATTCCTCCCAGACAGCCCGATGGCTACACCTTC
cdr3_aa: CSAIPPRQPDGYTF

j_call: TRBJ1-4
d_call: -
clone_size: many
v_call: TRBV20-1
cdr3_nt: TGCAGTGCTACCCCCGGGAAAGAAAAACTGTTTTTT
cdr3_aa: CSATPGKEKLFF

j_call: TRBJ2-5
d_call: -
clone_size: few
v_call: TRBV28
cdr3_nt: TGTGCCAGCAGTTTTTTCGGACGCTCGAGGACCCAGTACTTC
cdr3_aa: CASSFFGRSRTQYF

j_call: TRBJ2-3
d_call: -
clone_size: few
v_call: TRBV7-2
cdr3_nt: TGTGCCAGCAGCTTATCAGCGCCTAGCACAGATACGCAGTATTTT
cdr3_aa: CASSLSAPSTDTQYF

j_call: TRBJ2-1
d_call: -
clone_size: -
v_call: TRBV25-1
cdr3_nt: TGTGCCAGCAGTGAAGGGATGTGGACGGAGCAGTTCTTC
cdr3_aa: CASSEGMWTEQFF

j_call: TRBJ2-1
d_call: TRBD2
clone_size: -
v_call: TRBV9
cdr3_nt: TGTGCCAGCAGCGGAAGCGGGAGCTCCTACAATGAGCAGTTCTTC
cdr3_aa: CASSGSGSSYNEQFF

j_call: TRBJ1-2
d_call: TRBD1
clone_size: many
v_call: TRBV20-1
cdr3_nt: TGCAGTGCTAGAGGGACAGGGATTGACTATGGCTACACCTTC
cdr3_aa: CSARGTGIDYGYTF

j_call: TRBJ2-1
d_call: TRBD2
clone_size: -
v_call: TRBV6-5
cdr3_nt: TGTGCCAGCAGTTACGGTGGTAGCGGGGCGAATGAGCAGTTCTTC
cdr3_aa: CASSYGGSGANEQFF

j_call: TRBJ2-1
d_call: -
clone_size: many
v_call: TRBV5-5
cdr3_nt: TGTGCCAGCAGTACAACCGGGCACCACGAGCAGTTCTTC
cdr3_aa: CASSTTGHHEQFF

j_call: TRBJ2-3
d_call: -
clone_size: -
v_call: TRBV2
cdr3_nt: TGTGCCAGCAGTGAAGCGCTCATACGCACAGATACGCAGTATTTT
cdr3_aa: CASSEALIRTDTQYF

j_call: TRBJ2-1
d_call: TRBD1
clone_size: -
v_call: TRBV29-1
cdr3_nt: TGCAGCGTCAGGTCCGGGACAGGGATCTCCTACAATGAGCAGTTCTTC
cdr3_aa: CSVRSGTGISYNEQFF

j_call: TRBJ2-2
d_call: TRBD1
clone_size: -
v_call: TRBV7-3
cdr3_nt: TGTGCCAGCAGCCCGGGACAGGGGGCGGGCACCGGGGAGCTGTTTTTT
cdr3_aa: CASSPGQGAGTGELFF

j_call: TRBJ2-7
d_call: TRBD1
clone_size: many
v_call: TRBV7-9
cdr3_nt: TGTGCCAGCAGCAGGGGGACAGCCTCCTACGAGCAGTACTTC
cdr3_aa: CASSRGTASYEQYF

j_call: TRBJ1-5
d_call: TRBD1
clone_size: few
v_call: TRBV20-1
cdr3_nt: TGCAGTGCTAGAGATAATAGGGGGCAGGGCCCCCATCAGCCCCAGCATTTT
cdr3_aa: CSARDNRGQGPHQPQHF

j_call: TRBJ1-2
d_call: -
clone_size: few
v_call: TRBV28
cdr3_nt: TGTACCAGCTTCCGGGAGGGCTATGGCTACACCTTC
cdr3_aa: CTSFREGYGYTF

j_call: TRBJ2-7
d_call: -
clone_size: few
v_call: TRBV18
cdr3_nt: TGTGCCAGCTCACCATATACAGGGAACGAGCAGTACTTC
cdr3_aa: CASSPYTGNEQYF

j_call: TRBJ1-5
d_call: -
clone_size: many
v_call: TRBV6-2/TRBV6-3
cdr3_nt: TGTGCCAGCAGTTACGAAGGGGTAGGGCATCAGCCCCAGCATTTT
cdr3_aa: CASSYEGVGHQPQHF

j_call: TRBJ1-1
d_call: -
clone_size: many
v_call: TRBV5-1
cdr3_nt: TGCGCCAGCAGCTTGTTAGAGGGTGAAGCTTTCTTT
cdr3_aa: CASSLLEGEAFF

j_call: TRBJ1-5
d_call: -
clone_size: -
v_call: TRBV7-9
cdr3_nt: TGTGCCAGCAGCTTAAGACAGGACAATCAGCCCCAGCATTTT
cdr3_aa: CASSLRQDNQPQHF

j_call: TRBJ2-7
d_call: TRBD2
clone_size: -
v_call: TRBV3-1
cdr3_nt: TGTGCCAGCAGCTTAGTCCTAGCGGGGGGGTACGAGCAGTACTTC
cdr3_aa: CASSLVLAGGYEQYF

j_call: TRBJ1-5
d_call: -
clone_size: few
v_call: TRBV9
cdr3_nt: TGTGCCAGCAGCGCAGGGAATAGCAATCAGCCCCAGCATTTT
cdr3_aa: CASSAGNSNQPQHF

j_call: TRBJ1-5
d_call: TRBD1
clone_size: many
v_call: TRBV27
cdr3_nt: TGTGCCAGCAGTCCGACAGGGGTGAGCAATCAGCCCCAGCATTTT
cdr3_aa: CASSPTGVSNQPQHF

j_call: TRBJ1-6
d_call: -
clone_size: many
v_call: TRBV28
cdr3_nt: TGTGCCAGCAGCCCCTACCGGAGCTCCTATAATTCACCCCTCCACTTT
cdr3_aa: CASSPYRSSYNSPLHF